A single sample gave rise to the 30 T cell receptor beta chains below, sequenced in a study of T-cell reconstitution after alpha-beta-depleted transplantation in children. Molecular barcoding with unique molecular identifiers was used for the TCRbeta library. MiXCR, applied by TCRdb to the PCR reads, yields one record per CDR3 protein. The sample lists about 200,000 distinct CDR3 sequences, roughly a sixth seen once, with about 41% in the top ten. The sequences come from PBMCs, mostly from graft donor cells, collected 360 days after TCRalphabeta/CD19-depleted stem cell transplant. The receptors stem from a male patient between 2 and 10 years old who had a stem cell transplant for acute lymphoblastic leukemia, so the T cells may come from the graft donor.

The V call is TRBV7-8, the J call TRBJ2-3, with 15 nucleotides matching TRBD2. Trimming took 1 base from V and 1 from J; bases not matched to a gene: 6. The CDR3 covers 19 residues. Germline V gene sequence: CDR1 SGHVS, CDR2 FQNEAQ. This CDR3 reads CASSLDGLAGGAGTDTQYF. For the CDR3, the DNA is TGTGCCAGCAGCTTAGATGGACTAGCGGGGGGGGCCGGCACAGATACGCAGTATTTT.

This clonotype was detected only a few times. V usage is TRBV7-2 and J usage is TRBJ2-1; D is uncertain. The CDR3 has 13 amino acids. Trimming removed 1 base at V and 10 bases at J, with 11 bases between. Germline CDR1 reads SGHTA; CDR2 reads FQGNSA. The CDR3 sequence: CASSLVSSREQFF. CDR3 in DNA: TGTGCCAGCAGCTTAGTGTCGTCCAGAGAGCAGTTCTTC.

This chain uses TRBV4-1 with TRBJ2-5; TRBD1 might be the D (6 bases). V lost 0 bases and J 0 bases, leaving 14 bases between the germline ends. The CDR3 has 17 amino acids. In germline, CDR1 is MGHRA, CDR2 YSYEKL. In nucleotides, the CDR3 is TGCGCCAGCAGCCAAGACGGGGACACTAGGTACCAAGAGACCCAGTACTTC. Its translation is CASSQDGDTRYQETQYF.

The table lists this clonotype with a count of one. The V gene is TRBV30, the J gene TRBJ2-3, with TRBD2 matching 10 bases. CDR3 length: 15 residues. The germline V gene has CDR1 GTSNPN and CDR2 SVGIG (reference sequence). V lost 3 bases to trimming and J lost 4 bases; unmatched junction nucleotides: 7. The CDR3 nucleotides read TGTGCCTGGAGGGTGGGTCTAGCGGGAGCAGATACGCAGTATTTT. It specifies CAWRVGLAGADTQYF.

In this sample, this clonotype turned up a few times. V usage is TRBV19 and J usage is TRBJ1-1, with a weak D call TRBD1 (5 bases). The germline V gene encodes CDR1 LNHDA and CDR2 SQIVND (reference sequence). V lost 2 bases to trimming and J lost 4 bases, with 11 bases between them. This CDR3 is built from 14 residues. The CDR3 loop is CASSIQVGGTEAFF. In DNA, the CDR3 is TGTGCCAGTAGTATACAGGTCGGGGGCACTGAAGCTTTCTTT.

In this sample, this clonotype turned up a few times. The chain is built from TRBV4-3 and TRBJ2-6; D not certain. CDR1 LGHNA and CDR2 YSLEER come from the germline V gene. There are 15 residues in the CDR3. V was clipped by 4 bases and J by 1 base, with 8 bases between them. CDR3 nucleotide sequence: TGCGCCAGCAGCCCCGGAACGTCTGGGGCCAACGTCCTGACTTTC. It is translated as CASSPGTSGANVLTF.

V is TRBV11-2 and J is TRBJ1-3, with 8 bases identical to TRBD1. The CDR3 consists of 14 residues. The J segment lost 3 bases and the V segment lost 6 bases, leaving 4 bases of the junction unmatched. The germline V gene has CDR1 SGHAT and CDR2 FQNNGV. CDR3 sequence reads: CASRDRAIGNTIYF. The DNA for the CDR3 is TGTGCCAGCAGGGACAGGGCGATTGGAAACACCATATATTTT.

CDR3 sequence (DNA): TGTGCCAGCAGCTTAGCGTTGCGGGACAGGGAGGCGAACACCGGGGAGCTGTTTTTT. It is translated as CASSLALRDREANTGELFF. This chain joins TRBV7-2 and TRBJ2-2; TRBD1 matches at 9 bases. Germline V lookup: CDR1 SGHTA, CDR2 FQGNSA. CDR3 length: 19 amino acids. Trimming took 0 bases from V and 0 from J; bases not matched to a gene: 8.

In its sample, this clonotype was seen a few times. This chain connects TRBV29-1 to TRBJ2-1; 8 nucleotides match TRBD1. Germline V gene lookup returns CDR1 SQVTM and CDR2 ANQGSEA. CDR3 length: 10 amino acids. Trimming cost V 8 bases and J 10 bases; bases outside gene matches: 4. CDR3 residues: CSTGQGEQFF. The CDR3, as DNA: TGCAGCACCGGACAGGGCGAGCAGTTCTTC.

Only a few counts were recorded for this clonotype. The gene calls are TRBV7-9 and TRBJ1-2; D may be TRBD1 (5 bases). The CDR3 runs to 14 residues. V was pared by 5 bases and J by 0 bases, with 10 bases between. Per germline, CDR1 SEHNR and CDR2 FQNEAQ (reference sequence). For the CDR3, the DNA is TGTGCCAGCAGCCGCGACAGCCCTAACTATGGCTACACCTTC. It translates to CASSRDSPNYGYTF.

This clonotype showed up just a few times. The chain carries TRBV12-3 or TRBV12-4 and TRBJ2-3; weak D call: TRBD2 (6 bases). The CDR3 spans 14 residues. Trimming left V 5 bases short and J 5 bases short, with 14 bases between. CDR3 DNA sequence: TGTGCCAGCAGTCCCGGGGGAGGTGTAGATACGCAGTATTTT. This gives the protein CASSPGGGVDTQYF.

The chain links TRBV6-2 or TRBV6-3 to TRBJ2-7; weak D call: TRBD1 (6 bases). The CDR3 contains 16 residues. The germline gives CDR1 MNHEY, CDR2 SVGEGT. Trimming removed 6 bases from V and 2 bases from J, with 20 bases in between. The CDR3 nucleotides are TGTGCCAGCAGACCGCAAATCATGGGGGCCACCTACGAGCAGTACTTC. Translation: CASRPQIMGATYEQYF.

The rearrangement joins TRBV9 to TRBJ1-2, with a tentative D call TRBD1 (5 bases). V lost 0 bases to trimming and J lost 4 bases, with 13 bases between them. The length of the CDR3 is 15 residues. Germline lookup yields CDR1 SGDLS and CDR2 YYNGEE. The CDR3 protein is CASSVGRRGVYGYTF. CDR3 sequence (DNA): TGTGCCAGCAGCGTAGGCCGTCGGGGGGTCTATGGCTACACCTTC.

In this sample, this clonotype turned up a few times. The chain joins TRBV27 to TRBJ1-4; 10 nucleotides agree with TRBD1. Trimming at V came to 5 bases and at J to 5 bases, leaving 14 bases not matched to a gene. Germline V CDR1 and CDR2: MNHEY, SMNVEV (reference sequence). The CDR3 is 18 amino acids. The CDR3 loop reads CASSTRQGAEAENEKLFF. The CDR3 bases are TGTGCCAGCAGTACAAGACAGGGGGCGGAGGCGGAAAATGAAAAACTGTTTTTT.

This clonotype has only a few counts. V usage is TRBV10-3 and J usage is TRBJ2-7; D not certain. This CDR3 region has 14 residues. Per germline, CDR1 ENHRY and CDR2 SYGVKD. V dropped 0 bases and J dropped 4 bases, with 10 bases sitting between them. In DNA, the CDR3 is TGTGCCATCAGTGAGTCGGCTAGTTTATACGAGCAGTACTTC. Translating it yields CAISESASLYEQYF.

This clonotype was seen only a few times. The chain joins TRBV28 to TRBJ2-7, with a possible D match to TRBD1 (6 bases). The CDR3 runs 16 residues. The ends were cut back, 8 bases at V and 5 bases at J, with 25 bases in the middle. Germline CDR1 is MDHEN and CDR2 is SYDVKM. CDR3 nucleotides: TGTGCCAGCCCACACAATAAACAGGGCGGCGGAAACGAGCAGTACTTC. It codes for CASPHNKQGGGNEQYF.

This clonotype was observed at least ten times. The V and J genes are TRBV7-3 and TRBJ2-5; TRBD2 might be the D (6 bases). The ends were cut back, 3 bases at V and 3 bases at J, with 8 bases in the middle. The CDR3 has 13 amino acids. Germline values: CDR1 SGHTA, CDR2 FQGTGA. DNA of the CDR3: TGTGCCAGCAGCTTGGGACTCAAAGAGACCCAGTACTTC. Its translation: CASSLGLKETQYF.

This clonotype has a handful of counts. The V and J genes are TRBV6-1 and TRBJ2-7; 7 nucleotides agree with TRBD1. Trimming cost V 8 bases and J 2 bases; bases outside gene matches: 6. Germline values: CDR1 MNHNS, CDR2 SASEGT. The CDR3 spans 13 residues. The CDR3 loop reads CASVSQGTYEQYF. CDR3 DNA sequence: TGTGCCAGCGTATCACAGGGGACCTACGAGCAGTACTTC.

The rearrangement uses TRBV7-2 and TRBJ2-1, with D unresolved. V dropped 1 base and J dropped 7 bases, with 5 bases sitting between them. The CDR3 has 12 amino acids. Per germline, CDR1 SGHTA and CDR2 FQGNSA. Here the CDR3 DNA reads TGTGCCAGCAGCTTAGGAGCAAATGAGCAGTTCTTC. This translates into CASSLGANEQFF.

The chain couples TRBV29-1 to TRBJ1-2; 8 nucleotides align to TRBD1. This CDR3 comprises 13 residues. The germline V gene encodes CDR1 SQVTM and CDR2 ANQGSEA. V was pared by 0 bases and J by 4 bases, with 1 base of the junction left unmatched. CDR3 coding DNA: TGCAGCGTTGAAGAGGACAGGGTCTATGGCTACACCTTC. It specifies CSVEEDRVYGYTF.

This chain connects TRBV28 to TRBJ2-2; 8 bases fit TRBD2. The CDR3 consists of 17 residues. Looked up from germline, CDR1 is MDHEN and CDR2 is SYDVKM. With V trimmed by 2 bases and J by 5 bases, 10 bases remained unmatched. The CDR3 is CASSLMGQRERTGELFF. As DNA, the CDR3 is TGTGCCAGCAGTTTAATGGGGCAGCGGGAGAGGACCGGGGAGCTGTTTTTT.

This clonotype showed up just a few times. The chain is built from TRBV29-1 and TRBJ2-3; D ambiguous. Trimming shortened V by 5 bases and J by 2 bases, and 5 bases separated the two germline ends. The CDR3 extends over 11 amino acids. Germline CDR1 is SQVTM and CDR2 is ANQGSEA. The CDR3 nucleotides are TGCAGCGTTATGGCCACAGATACGCAGTATTTT. It encodes CSVMATDTQYF.

V is TRBV11-3 and J is TRBJ1-2; D perhaps matches TRBD1 (5 bases). The CDR3 is 16 residues long. Looked up from germline, CDR1 is SGHNT and CDR2 is YENEEA. Trimming shortened V by 3 bases and J by 3 bases, and 17 bases separated the two germline ends. The CDR3 spells CASSFSGLADDYGYTF. CDR3 in DNA: TGTGCCAGCAGCTTCTCAGGGTTGGCTGACGACTATGGCTACACCTTC.

The genes are TRBV12-3 or TRBV12-4 and TRBJ1-3; the match to TRBD1 covers 8 bases. V dropped 6 bases and J dropped 8; count of bases not matched to a gene: 12. This CDR3 has 15 amino acids. The CDR3 coding sequence is TGTGCCAGCAGCTCCGATCAGGGGGCCAGGTACACCATATATTTT. This sequence encodes CASSSDQGARYTIYF.

This clonotype showed up just a few times. The chain recombines TRBV29-1 with TRBJ2-3; tentative D call: TRBD2 (5 bases). This CDR3 comprises 12 residues. CDR1 is SQVTM, CDR2 ANQGSEA, per germline. V was pared by 4 bases and J by 3 bases, with 8 bases between. The CDR3 nucleotides are TGCAGCGTTGTCGAGGGTACAGATACGCAGTATTTT. Translating it yields CSVVEGTDTQYF.

The chain couples TRBV12-3 or TRBV12-4 to TRBJ1-1; perhaps TRBD1 as D (5 bases). V lost 7 bases, J lost 1 base, and 16 bases lay in between. The CDR3 is 15 amino acids. Here the CDR3 reads CASTVTGGRNTEAFF. The DNA for the CDR3 is TGTGCCAGCACCGTGACCGGGGGGAGGAACACTGAAGCTTTCTTT.

The chain uses TRBV5-4 and TRBJ2-5, with D possibly called TRBD1 or TRBD2 (5 bases each). The CDR3 is made up of 13 amino acids. Germline V lookup: CDR1 SGHNT, CDR2 YYREEE (reference sequence). V was clipped by 4 bases and J by 5 bases, with 12 bases between them. The CDR3 loop reads CASSRDGRETQYF. The CDR3 DNA sequence: TGTGCCAGCAGCCGGGACGGTAGGGAGACCCAGTACTTC.

This clonotype was counted many times. This chain uses TRBV7-9 with TRBJ2-7; 9 nucleotides line up with TRBD1. The germline CDR1 and CDR2 sequences are SEHNR and FQNEAQ (reference sequence). Germline trimming cut 5 bases from V and 2 bases from J; bases unmatched to any gene: 7. CDR3 length: 15 residues. The CDR3 reads CASSPGTGKAYEQYF. CDR3 nucleotides: TGTGCCAGCAGCCCCGGGACAGGGAAGGCCTACGAGCAGTACTTC. Together with reference TRBV7-9 and TRBJ2-7, the CDR3 gives the full variable domain: DTGVSQNPRHKITKRGQNVTFRCDPISEHNRLYWYRQTLGQGPEFLTYFQNEAQLEKSRLLSDRFSAERPKGSFSTLEIQRTEQGDSAMYLCASSPGTGKAYEQYFGPGTRLTVT.

The chain joins TRBV10-3 to TRBJ1-1; D is unresolved. Looked up from germline, CDR1 is ENHRY and CDR2 is SYGVKD. Trimming left V 4 bases short and J 2 bases short, with 11 bases between. The CDR3 runs 14 residues. This CDR3 is CAISATELNTEAFF. The DNA of the CDR3 is TGTGCCATCAGTGCGACGGAACTTAACACTGAAGCTTTCTTT.

This rearrangement joins TRBV7-8 to TRBJ2-4; D is undetermined. The CDR3 runs to 11 residues. Germline V gene sequence: CDR1 SGHVS, CDR2 FQNEAQ. With 1 base removed from V and 8 bases from J, the gap between germline ends came to 3 bases. CDR3 sequence: CASSLVDIQYF. CDR3 coding DNA: TGTGCCAGCAGCTTAGTGGACATTCAGTACTTC. The full variable domain, its missing parts supplied by reference TRBV7-8 and TRBJ2-4, is GAGVSQSPRYKVAKRGQDVALRCDPISGHVSLFWYQQALGQGPEFLTYFQNEAQLDKSGLPSDRFFAERPEGSVSTLKIQRTQQEDSAVYLCASSLVDIQYFGAGTRLSVL.